The entry below describes one TCR beta chain. These data are taken from a study of blood T cell repertoires in COVID-19. Study-wide background: Italy, Spain and the United States were the sources of the convalescent and acute COVID-19 samples. PBMCs, B-cell-depleted T cells, or T cells were the source of the cDNA or gDNA that made up the material.

Original handling: Estimates of nucleated cell counts were drawn from the amplification of reference gene primers. Here immunoSEQ multiplex PCR was the method, and the copy in TCRdb shows in-frame clones only, minus some. D and trimming come from the DNA, and the V and J calls and clone size come from that table. The top ten hold around 7.3% of the sample, which has about 220,000 clones, around 80% seen once. Sequencing was done on a sample of peripheral blood. The receptor's source is a woman aged 70-85 years with acute or convalescent COVID-19.

CDR3 sequence (DNA): TGTGCCAGCAGCTTAGCACAGGCTGGAAACACCATATATTTT. It is translated as CASSLAQAGNTIYF. The V call is TRBV7-9, the J call TRBJ1-3; tentatively, D is TRBD1 (5 bases). The germline CDR1 and CDR2 sequences are SEHNR and FQNEAQ (reference sequence). CDR3 size: 14 residues. The germline V and J ends were trimmed by 0 bases and 2 bases, with 5 bases remaining between them. The full variable domain, completed using reference TRBV7-9 and TRBJ1-3, is DTGVSQNPRHKITKRGQNVTFRCDPISEHNRLYWYRQTLGQGPEFLTYFQNEAQLEKSRLLSDRFSAERPKGSFSTLEIQRTEQGDSAMYLCASSLAQAGNTIYFGEGSWLTVV.